This TCR beta chain is from a study of CXCR3-negative and CXCR3-positive naive CD8 T cells. Points from the study as a whole: CXCR3 levels fell partly with cryopreservation; most assays relied on fresh PBMCs. Naive cells with CXCR3 showed TRB CDR3s that were more hydrophobic than those in CXCR3-negative naive cells. Naive CXCR3-positive and CXCR3-negative cells shared TRBV-TRBJ usage; memory cells diverged.

UMI labels and 5' RACE were used to prepare the TRB cDNA libraries. TCRdb reprocessed the 5' RACE reads and keeps a single row for each CDR3 protein, giving no DNA. This table lists roughly 50,000 distinct CDR3 sequences. Concerning this clonotype: Its antigen is unknown.

This CDR3 contains 17 residues. Sequenced: naive CXCR3+ CD8+ T cells from blood. Subset given: CD45RO-CCR7+CD27+CD95- naive CD8+ T cells expressing CXCR3 (TNR3+). The sequence was obtained from a human donor in good health. Some clones in this sample may be carry-over from other donors' samples. This chain joins TRBV23-1 and TRBJ2-2; as DNA is missing, the TRBD1 call by TCRdb cannot be tested. TRBV23-1 is sorted into the ORF group, with uncertain function. This CDR3 reads CASSQSRIRDNTGELFF.